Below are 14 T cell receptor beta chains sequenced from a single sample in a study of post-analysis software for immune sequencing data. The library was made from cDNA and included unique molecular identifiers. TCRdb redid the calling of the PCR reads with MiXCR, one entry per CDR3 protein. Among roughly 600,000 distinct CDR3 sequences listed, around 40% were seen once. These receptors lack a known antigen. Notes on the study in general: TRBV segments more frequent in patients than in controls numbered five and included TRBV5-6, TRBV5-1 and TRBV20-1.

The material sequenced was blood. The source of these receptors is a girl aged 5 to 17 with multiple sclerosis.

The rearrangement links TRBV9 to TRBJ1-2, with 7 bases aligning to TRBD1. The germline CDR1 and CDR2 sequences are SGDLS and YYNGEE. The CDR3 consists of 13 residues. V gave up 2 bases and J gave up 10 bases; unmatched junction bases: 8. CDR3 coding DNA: TGTGCCAGCAGCGTCCTTCAGGGGGGAGACTACACCTTC. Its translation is CASSVLQGGDYTF.

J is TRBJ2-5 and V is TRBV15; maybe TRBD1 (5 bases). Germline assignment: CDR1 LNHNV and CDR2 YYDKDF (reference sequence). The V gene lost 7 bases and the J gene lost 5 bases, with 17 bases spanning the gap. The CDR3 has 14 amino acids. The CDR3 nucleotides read TGTGCCACCACAATGACCAATCCAGGGGAGACCCAGTACTTC. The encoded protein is CATTMTNPGETQYF. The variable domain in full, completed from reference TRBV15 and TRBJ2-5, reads DAMVIQNPRYQVTQFGKPVTLSCSQTLNHNVMYWYQQKSSQAPKLLFHYYDKDFNNEADTPDNFQSRRPNTSFCFLDIRSPGLGDTAMYLCATTMTNPGETQYFGPGTRLLVL.

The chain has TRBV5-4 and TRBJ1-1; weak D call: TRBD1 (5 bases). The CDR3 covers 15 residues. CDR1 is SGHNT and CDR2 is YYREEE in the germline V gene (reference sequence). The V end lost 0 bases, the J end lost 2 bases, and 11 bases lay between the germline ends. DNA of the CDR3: TGTGCCAGCAGCTTGGGCAGGGAGGGAAACACTGAAGCTTTCTTT. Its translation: CASSLGREGNTEAFF.

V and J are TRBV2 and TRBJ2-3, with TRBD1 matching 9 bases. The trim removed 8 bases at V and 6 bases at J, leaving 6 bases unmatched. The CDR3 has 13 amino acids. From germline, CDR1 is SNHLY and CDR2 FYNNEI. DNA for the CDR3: TGTGCCAGCCGGGACAGGGCCCAGGATACGCAGTATTTT. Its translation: CASRDRAQDTQYF.

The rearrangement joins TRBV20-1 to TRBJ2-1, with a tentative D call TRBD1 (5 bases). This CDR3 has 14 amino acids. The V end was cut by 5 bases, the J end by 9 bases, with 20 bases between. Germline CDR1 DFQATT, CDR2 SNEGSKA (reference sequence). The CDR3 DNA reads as TGCAGTGCTGGAGTCGCTCCAGGGTTACCTGAGCAGTTCTTC. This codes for CSAGVAPGLPEQFF.

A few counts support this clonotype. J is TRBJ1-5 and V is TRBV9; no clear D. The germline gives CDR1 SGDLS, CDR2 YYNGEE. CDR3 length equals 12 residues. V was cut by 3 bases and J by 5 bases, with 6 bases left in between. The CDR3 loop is CASSAGDQPQHF. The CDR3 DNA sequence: TGTGCCAGCAGCGCCGGGGATCAGCCCCAGCATTTT.

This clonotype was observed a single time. CDR3 region: CAIRTGGNTIYF. The CDR3 DNA is TGTGCCATCAGGACAGGGGGAAACACCATATATTTT. V is TRBV10-3 and J is TRBJ1-3; TRBD1 matches at 7 bases. V lost 6 bases to trimming and J lost 4 bases; unmatched junction nucleotides: 0. The CDR3 is made up of 12 amino acids. The V gene's germline CDR1 is ENHRY and CDR2 SYGVKD.

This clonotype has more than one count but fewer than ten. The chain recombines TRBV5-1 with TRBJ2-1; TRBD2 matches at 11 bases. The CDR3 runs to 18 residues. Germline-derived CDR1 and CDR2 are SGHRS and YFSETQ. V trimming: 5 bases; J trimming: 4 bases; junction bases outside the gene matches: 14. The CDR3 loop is CASSWTEVSGRGYNEQFF. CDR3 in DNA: TGCGCCAGCAGTTGGACAGAGGTTAGCGGGAGGGGGTACAATGAGCAGTTCTTC. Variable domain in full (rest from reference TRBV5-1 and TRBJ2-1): KAGVTQTPRYLIKTRGQQVTLSCSPISGHRSVSWYQQTPGQGLQFLFEYFSETQRNKGNFPGRFSGRQFSNSRSEMNVSTLELGDSALYLCASSWTEVSGRGYNEQFFGPGTRLTVL.

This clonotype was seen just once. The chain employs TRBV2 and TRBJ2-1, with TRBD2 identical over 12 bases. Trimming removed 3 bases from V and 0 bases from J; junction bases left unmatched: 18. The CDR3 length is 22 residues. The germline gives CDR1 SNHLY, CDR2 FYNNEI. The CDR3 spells CASSENPLAGGVGTSSYNEQFF. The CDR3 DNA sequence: TGTGCCAGCAGTGAGAATCCCCTAGCGGGGGGGGTGGGGACAAGCTCCTACAATGAGCAGTTCTTC. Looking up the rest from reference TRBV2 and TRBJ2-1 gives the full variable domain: EPEVTQTPSHQVTQMGQEVILRCVPISNHLYFYWYRQILGQKVEFLVSFYNNEISEKSEIFDDQFSVERPDGSNFTLKIRSTKLEDSAMYFCASSENPLAGGVGTSSYNEQFFGPGTRLTVL.

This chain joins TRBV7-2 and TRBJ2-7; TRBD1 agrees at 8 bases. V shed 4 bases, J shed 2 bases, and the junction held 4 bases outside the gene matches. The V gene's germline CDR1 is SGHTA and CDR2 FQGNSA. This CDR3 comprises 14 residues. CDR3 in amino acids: CASSWRTGTYEQYF. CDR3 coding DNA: TGTGCCAGCAGCTGGCGGACAGGGACCTACGAGCAGTACTTC.

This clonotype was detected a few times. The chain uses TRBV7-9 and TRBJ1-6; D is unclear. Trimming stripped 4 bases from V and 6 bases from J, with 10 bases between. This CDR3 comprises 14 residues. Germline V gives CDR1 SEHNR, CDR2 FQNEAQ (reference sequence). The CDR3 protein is CASSYPGFNSPLHF. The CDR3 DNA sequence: TGTGCCAGCAGCTACCCAGGCTTTAATTCACCCCTCCACTTT.

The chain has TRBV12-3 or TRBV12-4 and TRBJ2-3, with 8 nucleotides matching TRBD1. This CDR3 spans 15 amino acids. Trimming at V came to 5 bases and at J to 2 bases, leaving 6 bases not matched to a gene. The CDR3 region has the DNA TGTGCCAGCAGTCCTCGGGACAGGACCACAGATACGCAGTATTTT. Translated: CASSPRDRTTDTQYF.

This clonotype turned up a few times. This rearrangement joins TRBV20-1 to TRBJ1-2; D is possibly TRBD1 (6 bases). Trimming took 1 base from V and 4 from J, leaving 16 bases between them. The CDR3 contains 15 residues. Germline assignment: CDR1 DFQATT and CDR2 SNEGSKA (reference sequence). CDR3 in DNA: TGCAGTGCTAGAGGCGGACAGTCCGCTGGCTATGGCTACACCTTC. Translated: CSARGGQSAGYGYTF.

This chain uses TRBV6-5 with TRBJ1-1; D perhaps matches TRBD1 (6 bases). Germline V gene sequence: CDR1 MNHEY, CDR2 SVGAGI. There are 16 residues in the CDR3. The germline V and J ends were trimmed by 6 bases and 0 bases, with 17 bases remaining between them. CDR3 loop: CASRYRGAGVNTEAFF. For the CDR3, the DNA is TGTGCCAGCAGGTACCGGGGCGCAGGGGTGAACACTGAAGCTTTCTTT.